The 18 T cell receptor beta chains listed next were all sequenced from one sample in a study of CD8+ T cells in alopecia areata (dated by TCRdb to about 2018). Explained via the paper, the treatment or condition label denotes: oral pan-JAK inhibitor, 5-10 mg twice daily. Library preparation was by the immunoSEQ multiplex PCR assay. To provide template for TCR sequencing, every sample had RNA extracted and reverse transcribed into cDNA. TCRdb's version of the immuneACCESS table is confined to in-frame rearrangements and falls short of the full clone set. An unresolved V gene accounts for under half of the shortfall where checked; the remainder is of unknown origin. The sample profile shows roughly 60,000 clones; about half of them were found once. The top ten clonotypes cover roughly 22% of the sample. The sample here was CD8+ T cells sorted from blood, taken between weeks 36 and 40, from a patient treated with tofacitinib. The source of these receptors is a human donor with alopecia areata.

The chain links TRBV7-6 to TRBJ1-5; tentative D call: TRBD1 (5 bases). Per the germline V gene, CDR1 is SGHVS and CDR2 is FNYEAQ. The ends were cut back, 5 bases at V and 9 bases at J, with 17 bases in the middle. The CDR3 totals 14 residues. The CDR3: CASSPSGYGGPQHF. The CDR3 bases are TGTGCCAGCAGCCCTAGTGGGTATGGGGGGCCCCAGCATTTT.

CDR3 protein: CASSVGGRADTQYF. CDR3 nucleotides: TGTGCCAGCAGCGTAGGGGGGCGAGCAGATACGCAGTATTTT. This rearrangement joins TRBV9 to TRBJ2-3, with D tentatively TRBD1 (6 bases). Germline CDR1 and CDR2: SGDLS and YYNGEE. This CDR3 is built from 14 residues. The V end lost 0 bases, the J end lost 4 bases, and 9 bases lay between the germline ends.

The rearrangement uses TRBV11-2 and TRBJ2-7; maybe TRBD1 (5 bases). The CDR3 length is 14 residues. V was shortened by 3 bases and J by 5 bases, with 14 bases between the two germline ends. Germline values: CDR1 SGHAT, CDR2 FQNNGV. CDR3 region: CASSFSRGVDEQYF. CDR3 DNA: TGTGCCAGCAGCTTTTCTAGGGGTGTGGACGAGCAGTACTTC. Full variable domain (rest looked up from reference TRBV11-2 and TRBJ2-7): EAGVAQSPRYKIIEKRQSVAFWCNPISGHATLYWYQQILGQGPKLLIQFQNNGVVDDSQLPKDRFSAERLKGVDSTLKIQPAKLEDSAVYLCASSFSRGVDEQYFGPGTRLTVT.

This clone turned up a few times. The chain has TRBV7-9 and TRBJ2-7, with 9 positions matching TRBD1. CDR1 and CDR2 from the germline V gene are SEHNR and FQNEAQ (reference sequence). Trimming took 5 bases from V and 1 from J; bases not matched to a gene: 9. This CDR3 is 16 amino acids long. CDR3 residues: CASSQPGQGRSYEQYF. CDR3 nucleotide sequence: TGTGCCAGCAGCCAACCGGGACAGGGAAGGTCCTACGAGCAGTACTTC.

This chain uses TRBV6-1 with TRBJ2-7, with TRBD1 matching 7 bases. With 4 bases clipped from V and 3 bases from J, the junction kept 6 bases outside the gene matches. The CDR3 loop spans 14 amino acids. Per germline, CDR1 MNHNS and CDR2 SASEGT. The CDR3 DNA reads as TGTGCCAGCAGTGCCGGGACAGAAATCTACGAGCAGTACTTC. Amino acid sequence: CASSAGTEIYEQYF.

The chain has TRBV6-4 and TRBJ2-5; TRBD2 is a possible D gene (6 bases). From germline, CDR1 is MRHNA and CDR2 SNTAGT. V lost 6 bases and J 1 base, leaving 18 bases between the germline ends. The CDR3 runs 16 residues. CDR3 amino acids: CASSQLASVTQETQYF. In DNA, the CDR3 is TGTGCCAGCAGCCAACTAGCTTCGGTCACCCAAGAGACCCAGTACTTC.

The chain joins TRBV25-1 to TRBJ2-1; D gene uncertain. The CDR3 consists of 15 residues. Trimming removed 4 bases from V and 0 bases from J, with 10 bases in between. Germline values: CDR1 MGHDK, CDR2 SYGVNS. CDR3 in DNA: TGTGCCAGCAGTGTGTGGGGAAGCTCCTACAATGAGCAGTTCTTC. It is translated as CASSVWGSSYNEQFF.

The chain couples TRBV29-1 to TRBJ2-1; D is possibly TRBD1 (5 bases). V was clipped by 1 base and J by 2 bases, with 24 bases between them. CDR3 length: 19 amino acids. Germline loops: CDR1 SQVTM, CDR2 ANQGSEA. The CDR3 loop is CSVEGSYESRQRPYNEQFF. For the CDR3, the DNA is TGCAGCGTTGAAGGTTCTTACGAATCCCGACAGAGACCCTACAATGAGCAGTTCTTC.

This clone was detected only a few times. J is TRBJ2-5 and V is TRBV5-1; weak D call: TRBD2 (5 bases). The CDR3 contains 14 residues. CDR1 SGHRS and CDR2 YFSETQ come from the germline V gene. Trimming cost V 1 base and J 5 bases, with 12 bases left between them. The CDR3 is CASSLQYPGETQYF. In DNA, the CDR3 is TGCGCCAGCAGCTTGCAATATCCGGGGGAGACCCAGTACTTC.

The chain recombines TRBV4-1 with TRBJ1-4; the D is unclear. This CDR3 contains 16 residues. Trimming took 0 bases from V and 5 from J, leaving 13 bases between them. The germline gives CDR1 MGHRA, CDR2 YSYEKL. The CDR3 protein is CASSQERQVLNEKLFF. The CDR3 DNA reads TGCGCCAGCAGCCAAGAGCGGCAGGTCCTCAATGAAAAACTGTTTTTT.

In this sample, this clone turned up a few times. This CDR3 is CASSDSAGGANVLTF. Here the CDR3 DNA reads TGTGCCAGCAGCGACAGTGCTGGGGGGGCCAACGTCCTGACTTTC. The rearrangement uses TRBV6-5 and TRBJ2-6; the D gene is possibly TRBD1 (5 bases). The germline gives CDR1 MNHEY, CDR2 SVGAGI. The CDR3 loop spans 15 amino acids. V lost 6 bases and J lost 4, with 13 bases in between.

This rearrangement joins TRBV5-8 to TRBJ1-2; tentatively, D is TRBD1 (6 bases). Germline CDR1 SGHTS, CDR2 YDEGEE. The germline V and J ends were trimmed by 4 bases and 0 bases, with 22 bases remaining between them. The CDR3 is 18 amino acids. The CDR3 here is CASSLPAGDIAANYGYTF. CDR3 sequence (DNA): TGTGCCAGCAGCCTCCCAGCGGGGGACATAGCAGCTAACTATGGCTACACCTTC.

This chain joins TRBV2 and TRBJ1-1; the D gene is possibly TRBD1 (5 bases). The V gene's germline CDR1 is SNHLY and CDR2 FYNNEI. Deletions cut 6 bases from V and 7 bases from J, with 15 bases between. There are 13 residues in the CDR3. Written as DNA, the CDR3 is TGTGCCAGCAGCCCAACGACAGTGCTTGAAGCTTTCTTT. This codes for CASSPTTVLEAFF.

This chain joins TRBV30 and TRBJ2-7, with a possible D match to TRBD1 (6 bases). This CDR3 region has 13 residues. V lost 8 bases and J 9 bases, leaving 23 bases between the germline ends. Germline loops: CDR1 GTSNPN, CDR2 SVGIG (reference sequence). The DNA for the CDR3 is TGTGCCACCCACGTCAATACAGGGAATGGGCAGTACTTC. It codes for CATHVNTGNGQYF.

The chain has TRBV9 and TRBJ2-7, with D perhaps TRBD2 (6 bases). V was pared by 0 bases and J by 1 base, with 11 bases between. The CDR3 consists of 15 residues. CDR1 SGDLS and CDR2 YYNGEE come from the germline V gene. The CDR3, as DNA: TGTGCCAGCAGCGTAGGGGACTCAAATTCCTACGAGCAGTACTTC. This encodes CASSVGDSNSYEQYF.

The CDR3 here is CASSHRDGELEPQHF. Written as DNA, the CDR3 is TGTGCCAGTAGCCACCGGGACGGGGAATTGGAGCCCCAGCATTTT. V and J are TRBV19 and TRBJ1-5, with D tentatively TRBD1 (5 bases). Deletions cut 6 bases from V and 8 bases from J, with 20 bases between. CDR3 length: 15 amino acids. Germline V gene sequence: CDR1 LNHDA, CDR2 SQIVND (reference sequence).

As for this clone: The conserved final phenylalanine or tryptophan is absent from the CDR3, which likely points to a read error. No DNA is shown, since the ends of the CDR3 on it are uncertain; the CDR3 is the one TCRdb lists. The rearrangement links TRBV4-1 to TRBJ2-3. 11 amino acids form the CDR3, both terminal residues included. Germline lookup yields CDR1 MGHRA and CDR2 YSYEKL. CDR3 region: CASSPRTRPIL.

A few counts support this clone. The V call is TRBV4-3, the J call TRBJ2-5, with a tentative D call TRBD2 (5 bases). V was trimmed by 0 bases and J by 5 bases, leaving 19 bases between them. The CDR3 spans 17 residues. In germline, CDR1 is LGHNA, CDR2 YSLEER. CDR3 protein: CASSQEILGVGEETQYF. The CDR3 DNA follows: TGCGCCAGCAGCCAAGAAATTTTGGGAGTCGGGGAGGAGACCCAGTACTTC.